This note documents a single TCR beta chain sequence. This entry is derived from a study of blood T cell repertoires in COVID-19. In the study's own analysis: For nucleated cells, counts were estimated from reference gene primer amplification. The repertoire was sequenced with immunoSEQ multiplex PCR; TCRdb's copy has only in-frame clones and lacks some. Clone size and V and J calls were adopted from that table, with D and trimming inferred from the DNA. Here the sample spans approximately 240,000 clones, approximately 90% being singletons. CDR1 is SGHNT and CDR2 is YENEEA in the germline V gene. This CDR3 has 16 residues. V gave up 5 bases and J gave up 5 bases; unmatched junction bases: 4. Residents of around 24 US areas, aged 18 to 89 years, made up the participants. The study counted Cohort 3 donors as recovered given two negative PCRs, clearance, or symptom resolution.

The sequenced material came from PBMCs or T cells enriched from blood (not recorded which). V is TRBV11-3 and J is TRBJ2-3; TRBD2 matches 16 bases. This TCR was sampled from a woman under 30 who had recovered from COVID-19. CDR3 bases: TGTGCCAGCAGCGTGGGACTAGCGGGGGGGCAAGATACGCAGTATTTT. Protein: CASSVGLAGGQDTQYF.